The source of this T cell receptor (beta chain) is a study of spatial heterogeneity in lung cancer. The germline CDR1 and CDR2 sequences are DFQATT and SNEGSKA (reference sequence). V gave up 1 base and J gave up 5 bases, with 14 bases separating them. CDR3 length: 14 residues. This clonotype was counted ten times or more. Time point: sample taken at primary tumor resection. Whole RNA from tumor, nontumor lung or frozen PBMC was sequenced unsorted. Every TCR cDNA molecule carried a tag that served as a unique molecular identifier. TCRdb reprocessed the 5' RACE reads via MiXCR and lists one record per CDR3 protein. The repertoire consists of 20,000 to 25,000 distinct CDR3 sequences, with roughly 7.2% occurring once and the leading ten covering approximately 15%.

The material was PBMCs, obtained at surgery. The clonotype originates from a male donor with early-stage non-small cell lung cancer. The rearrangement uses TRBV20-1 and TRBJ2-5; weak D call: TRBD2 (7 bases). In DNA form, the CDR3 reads TGCAGTGCTAGAGGAGGCGGGGGCCGGGAGACCCAGTACTTC. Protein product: CSARGGGGRETQYF.